This T cell receptor beta chain was captured by sequencing in a study of control samples from healthy donors and cancer patients. Clones were read by immunoSEQ multiplex PCR, and TCRdb kept only the in-frame ones, dropping some. The sample shows fewer than 200,000 clones, 85% to 90% of them seen only once. The CDR3 is 13 amino acids. V was shortened by 1 base and J by 6 bases, with 9 bases between the two germline ends. From germline, CDR1 is LGHNA and CDR2 YNFKEQ. The TCR was taken from a man under 40 in good health. Specimen: blood. V usage is TRBV4-2 and J usage is TRBJ1-1; D remains ambiguous. CDR3 loop: CASSQGDLPEAFF. CDR3 DNA: TGTGCCAGCAGCCAAGGTGACCTCCCTGAAGCTTTCTTT.